Included here is one TCR beta chain sequence, with context. What it binds is not known. The sample originates from a study of cytomegalovirus exposure and HLA in healthy donors. Study-wide findings and caveats: Researchers reportedly found TCR beta sequences accurately predicted most subjects' HLA-A and HLA-B alleles.

The CDR3 contains 18 residues. CDR1 is LGHNA and CDR2 is YNFKEQ in the germline V gene. Trimming removed 0 bases from V and 4 bases from J; junction bases left unmatched: 11. The PCR was carried out with 60 Vbeta primers and 13 Jbeta primers. Measured with immunoSEQ multiplex PCR; TCRdb has only the in-frame clones, and not every one. Among roughly 120,000 clones listed, over 65% were seen once. Everyone who donated was a healthy bone marrow donor. The sequencing sample was made of PBMCs. This clonotype was obtained from a man between 45 and 60 years old in good health and CMV-seronegative. This sequence joins TRBV4-2 and TRBJ2-5; 10 bases are shared with TRBD2. The CDR3 DNA reads as TGTGCCAGCAGCCAAGAGGGGTCTAGCGGGGGTAGTCGAGAGACCCAGTACTTC. Protein sequence: CASSQEGSSGGSRETQYF.